Sequencing of this T cell receptor beta chain was carried out in a study of shared clonotypes between healthy human individuals. Study-level information: Serving as donors were a couple of women and three men, whose ages spanned 18 to 49. Study-level results: The four-donor shared clonotypes exceeded non-shared clonotypes in generation probability, with non-shared ones scoring lower.

Sequencing used immunoSEQ multiplex PCR; TCRdb keeps in-frame clones, though not all of them. The sample lists some 2,400,000 clones, about 94% occurring once. About this clone: The antigen is unknown.

CDR3 size: 14 residues. The V and J genes are TRBV21-1 and TRBJ2-3; TRBD2, the table's D call, lacks a check against the DNA. TRBV21-1 is a listed pseudogene. What was sequenced was naive CD4+ T cells sorted from blood. The subset denotes: CD45RA+ positively selected. This clonotype was sampled from a man between 18 and 29 years old in good health. CDR3 sequence reads: CATSRVPYTDTQYF. DNA for the CDR3: TGTGCCACCAGCCGGGTACCTTACACAGATACGCAGTATTTT.